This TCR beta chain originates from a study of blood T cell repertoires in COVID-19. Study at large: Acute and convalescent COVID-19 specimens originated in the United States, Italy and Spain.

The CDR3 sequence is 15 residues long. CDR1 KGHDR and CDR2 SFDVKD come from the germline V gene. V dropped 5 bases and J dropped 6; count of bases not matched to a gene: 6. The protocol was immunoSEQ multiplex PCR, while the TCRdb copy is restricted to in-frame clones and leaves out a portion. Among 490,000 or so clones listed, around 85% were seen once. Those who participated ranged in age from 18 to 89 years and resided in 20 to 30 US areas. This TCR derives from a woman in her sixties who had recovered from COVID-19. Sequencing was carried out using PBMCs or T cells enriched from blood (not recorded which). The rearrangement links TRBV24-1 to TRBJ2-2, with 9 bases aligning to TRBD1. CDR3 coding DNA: TGTGCCACCAGTGGTGGGACAGGGTGGCCCGGGGAGCTGTTTTTT. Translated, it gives CATSGGTGWPGELFF.